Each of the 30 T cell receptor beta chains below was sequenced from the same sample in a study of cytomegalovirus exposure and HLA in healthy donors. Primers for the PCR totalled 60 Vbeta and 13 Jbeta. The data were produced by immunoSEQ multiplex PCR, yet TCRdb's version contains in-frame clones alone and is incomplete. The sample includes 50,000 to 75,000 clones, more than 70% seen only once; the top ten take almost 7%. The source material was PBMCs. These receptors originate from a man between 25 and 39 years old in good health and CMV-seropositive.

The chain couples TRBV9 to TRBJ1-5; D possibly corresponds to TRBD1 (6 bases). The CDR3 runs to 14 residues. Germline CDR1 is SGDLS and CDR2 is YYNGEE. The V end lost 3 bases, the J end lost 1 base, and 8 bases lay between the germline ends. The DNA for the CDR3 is TGTGCCAGCAGCGGTGGACAGAGCAATCAGCCCCAGCATTTT. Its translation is CASSGGQSNQPQHF. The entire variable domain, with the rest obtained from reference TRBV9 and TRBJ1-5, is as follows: DSGVTQTPKHLITATGQRVTLRCSPRSGDLSVYWYQQSLDQGLQFLIQYYNGEERAKGNILERFSAQQFPDLHSELNLSSLELGDSALYFCASSGGQSNQPQHFGDGTRLSIL.

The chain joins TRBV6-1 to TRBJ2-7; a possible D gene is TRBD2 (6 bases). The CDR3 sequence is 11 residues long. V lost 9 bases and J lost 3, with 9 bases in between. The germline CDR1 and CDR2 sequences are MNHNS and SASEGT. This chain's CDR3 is CASWGVYEQYF. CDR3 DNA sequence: TGTGCCAGTTGGGGGGTCTACGAGCAGTACTTC.

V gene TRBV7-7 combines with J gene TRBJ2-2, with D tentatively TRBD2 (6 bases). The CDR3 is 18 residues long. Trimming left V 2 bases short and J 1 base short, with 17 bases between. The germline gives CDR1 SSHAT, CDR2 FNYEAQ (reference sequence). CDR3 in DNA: TGTGCCAGCAGCTTAAGCGCGGGACGAGCGCTGAACACCGGGGAGCTGTTTTTT. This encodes CASSLSAGRALNTGELFF.

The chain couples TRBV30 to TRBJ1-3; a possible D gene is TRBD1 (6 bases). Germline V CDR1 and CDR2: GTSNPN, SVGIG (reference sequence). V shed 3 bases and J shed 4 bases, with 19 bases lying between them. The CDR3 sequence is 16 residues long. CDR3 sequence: CAWSALTGFGGNTIYF. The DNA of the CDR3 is TGTGCCTGGAGCGCTCTCACAGGGTTTGGGGGAAACACCATATATTTT.

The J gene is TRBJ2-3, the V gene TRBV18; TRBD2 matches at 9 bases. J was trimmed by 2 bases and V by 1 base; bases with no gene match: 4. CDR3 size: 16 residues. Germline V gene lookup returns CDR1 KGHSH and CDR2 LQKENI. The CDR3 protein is CASSPQSGGLTDTQYF. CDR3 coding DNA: TGTGCCAGCTCACCACAAAGCGGGGGGCTCACAGATACGCAGTATTTT. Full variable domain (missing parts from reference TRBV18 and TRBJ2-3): NAGVMQNPRHLVRRRGQEARLRCSPMKGHSHVYWYRQLPEEGLKFMVYLQKENIIDESGMPKERFSAEFPKEGPSILRIQQVVRGDSAAYFCASSPQSGGLTDTQYFGPGTRLTVL.

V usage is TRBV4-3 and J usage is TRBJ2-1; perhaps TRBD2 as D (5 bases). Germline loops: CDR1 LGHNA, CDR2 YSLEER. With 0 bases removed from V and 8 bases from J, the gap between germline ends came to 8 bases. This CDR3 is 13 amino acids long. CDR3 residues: CASSQDSRDEQFF. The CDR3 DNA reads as TGCGCCAGCAGCCAAGATTCGAGGGATGAGCAGTTCTTC.

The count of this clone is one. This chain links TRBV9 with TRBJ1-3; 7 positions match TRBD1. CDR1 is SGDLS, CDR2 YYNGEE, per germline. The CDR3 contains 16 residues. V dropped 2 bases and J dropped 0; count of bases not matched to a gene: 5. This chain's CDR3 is CASSVTGVGSGNTIYF. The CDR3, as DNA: TGTGCCAGCAGCGTTACAGGGGTCGGCTCTGGAAACACCATATATTTT.

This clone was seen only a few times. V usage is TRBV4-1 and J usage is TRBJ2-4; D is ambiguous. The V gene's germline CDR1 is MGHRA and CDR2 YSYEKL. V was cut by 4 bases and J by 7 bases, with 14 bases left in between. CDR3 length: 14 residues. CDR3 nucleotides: TGCGCCAGCAGCCCCAGAGGCCCCGAGAACATTCAGTACTTC. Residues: CASSPRGPENIQYF.

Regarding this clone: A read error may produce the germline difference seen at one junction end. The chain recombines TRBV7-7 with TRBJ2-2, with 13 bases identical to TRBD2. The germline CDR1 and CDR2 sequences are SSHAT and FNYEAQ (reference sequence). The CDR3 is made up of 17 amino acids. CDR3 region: CASSSGLAGINTGELFF. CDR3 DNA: TGTGCTAGCAGCTCGGGACTAGCGGGGATTAACACCGGGGAGCTGTTTTTT. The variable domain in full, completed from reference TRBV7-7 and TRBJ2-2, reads GAGVSQSPRYKVTKRGQDVTLRCDPISSHATLYWYQQALGQGPEFLTYFNYEAQPDKSGLPSDRFSAERPEGSISTLTIQRTEQRDSAMYRCASSSGLAGINTGELFFGEGSRLTVL.

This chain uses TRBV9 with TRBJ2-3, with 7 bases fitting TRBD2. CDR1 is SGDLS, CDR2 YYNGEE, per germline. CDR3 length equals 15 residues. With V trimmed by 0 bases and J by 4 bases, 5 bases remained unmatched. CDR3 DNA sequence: TGTGCCAGCAGCGTAGGGGACTATAGGGCAGATACGCAGTATTTT. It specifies CASSVGDYRADTQYF.

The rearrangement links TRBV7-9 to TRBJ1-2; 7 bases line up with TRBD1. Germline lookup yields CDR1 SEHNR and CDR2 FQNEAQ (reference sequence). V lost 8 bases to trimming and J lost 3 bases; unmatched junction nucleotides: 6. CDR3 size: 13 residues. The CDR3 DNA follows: TGTGCCAGCTCCGGACAGGCCCACTATGGCTACACCTTC. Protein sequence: CASSGQAHYGYTF. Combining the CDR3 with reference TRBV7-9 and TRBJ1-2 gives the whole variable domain DTGVSQNPRHKITKRGQNVTFRCDPISEHNRLYWYRQTLGQGPEFLTYFQNEAQLEKSRLLSDRFSAERPKGSFSTLEIQRTEQGDSAMYLCASSGQAHYGYTFGSGTRLTVV.

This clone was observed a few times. In DNA, the CDR3 is TGTGCCACCAGCAGGGGGGGTTTGAACACCGGGGAGCTGTTTTTT. Translating gives CATSRGGLNTGELFF. This sequence joins TRBV15 and TRBJ2-2, with a tentative D call TRBD2 (6 bases). The CDR3 consists of 15 residues. V shed 3 bases and J shed 1 base, with 9 bases lying between them. Germline CDR1 is LNHNV and CDR2 is YYDKDF (reference sequence).

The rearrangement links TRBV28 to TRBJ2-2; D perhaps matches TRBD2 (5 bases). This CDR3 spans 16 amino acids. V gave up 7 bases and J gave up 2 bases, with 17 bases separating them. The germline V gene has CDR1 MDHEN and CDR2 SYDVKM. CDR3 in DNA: TGTGCCAGCAACCCGTCGACTACTCCTAACACCGGGGAGCTGTTTTTT. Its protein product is CASNPSTTPNTGELFF.

The CDR3, as DNA: TGTGCCAGCAGCCAAGATAGCCGCTGGGGGGGCACAGATACGCAGTATTTT. Protein sequence: CASSQDSRWGGTDTQYF. The chain carries TRBV14 and TRBJ2-3; TRBD2 might be the D (6 bases). Per germline, CDR1 SGHDN and CDR2 FVKESK. V lost 0 bases, J lost 1 base, and 14 bases lay in between. The CDR3 runs 17 residues.

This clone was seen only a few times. The CDR3, as DNA: TGTGCCAGCAGTATCGGACAGGGCTACGAGCAGTACTTC. It encodes CASSIGQGYEQYF. The chain uses TRBV6-5 and TRBJ2-7, with 8 bases aligning to TRBD1. CDR3 length: 13 amino acids. In germline, CDR1 is MNHEY, CDR2 SVGAGI. V lost 5 bases and J lost 3; bases outside the gene matches: 3.

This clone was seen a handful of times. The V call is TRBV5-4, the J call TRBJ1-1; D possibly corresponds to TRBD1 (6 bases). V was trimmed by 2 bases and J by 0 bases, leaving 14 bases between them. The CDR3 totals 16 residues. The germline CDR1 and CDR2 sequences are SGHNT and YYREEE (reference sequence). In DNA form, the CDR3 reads TGTGCCAGCAGCTTTGCCGGGACATACATGAACACTGAAGCTTTCTTT. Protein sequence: CASSFAGTYMNTEAFF.

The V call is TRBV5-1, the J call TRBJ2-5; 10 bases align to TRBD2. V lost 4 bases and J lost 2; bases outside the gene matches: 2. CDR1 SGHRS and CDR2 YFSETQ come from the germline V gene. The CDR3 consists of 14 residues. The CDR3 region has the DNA TGCGCCAGCAGCCTTAGCGGGGGGCAAGAGACCCAGTACTTC. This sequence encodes CASSLSGGQETQYF.

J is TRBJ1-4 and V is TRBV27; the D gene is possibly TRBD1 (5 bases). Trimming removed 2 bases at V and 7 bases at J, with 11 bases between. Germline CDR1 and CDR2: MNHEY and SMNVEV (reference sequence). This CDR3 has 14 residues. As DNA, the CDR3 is TGTGCCAGCAGTTTAGGAGGGGCTTCTGAAAAACTGTTTTTT. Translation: CASSLGGASEKLFF.

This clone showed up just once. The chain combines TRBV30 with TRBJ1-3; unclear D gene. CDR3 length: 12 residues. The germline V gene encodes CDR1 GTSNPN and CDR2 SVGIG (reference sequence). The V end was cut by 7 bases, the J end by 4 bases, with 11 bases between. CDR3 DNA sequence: TGTGCCTACACAGTGTCCGGAAACACCATATATTTT. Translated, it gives CAYTVSGNTIYF.

In DNA form, the CDR3 reads TGTGCCAGCAGTTTATTGGGGGGGGGCTCCTCTGGGGCCAACGTCCTGACTTTC. Encoded protein: CASSLLGGGSSGANVLTF. The V call is TRBV28, the J call TRBJ2-6; D is perhaps TRBD2 (7 bases). CDR1 and CDR2 from the germline V gene are MDHEN and SYDVKM. The CDR3 length is 18 residues. Trimming left V 1 base short and J 0 bases short, with 13 bases between.

CDR3 bases: TGTGCCAGCAGCCACCTAGGGGACGAGCAGTACTTC. Translation gives CASSHLGDEQYF. This chain uses TRBV6-5 with TRBJ2-7, with D possibly matching TRBD1 (5 bases). The germline CDR1 and CDR2 sequences are MNHEY and SVGAGI. This CDR3 comprises 12 residues. V was pared by 6 bases and J by 5 bases, with 11 bases between.

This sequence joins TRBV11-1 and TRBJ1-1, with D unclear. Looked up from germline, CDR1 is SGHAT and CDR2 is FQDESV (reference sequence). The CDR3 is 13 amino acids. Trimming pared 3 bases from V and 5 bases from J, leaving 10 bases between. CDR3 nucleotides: TGTGCCAGCAGCTTTGAGCCCCGGACTGAAGCTTTCTTT. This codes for CASSFEPRTEAFF.

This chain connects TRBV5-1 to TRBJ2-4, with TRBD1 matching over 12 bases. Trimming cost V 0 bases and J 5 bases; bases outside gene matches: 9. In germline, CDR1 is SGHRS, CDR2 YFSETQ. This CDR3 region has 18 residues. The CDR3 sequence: CASSLAGTGGASQNIQYF. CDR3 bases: TGCGCCAGCAGCTTGGCGGGGACAGGGGGCGCGAGTCAAAACATTCAGTACTTC.

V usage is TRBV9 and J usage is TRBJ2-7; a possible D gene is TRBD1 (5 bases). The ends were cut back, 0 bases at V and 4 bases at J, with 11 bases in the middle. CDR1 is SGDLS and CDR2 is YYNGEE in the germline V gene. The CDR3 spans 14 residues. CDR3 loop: CASSVGGSRYEQYF. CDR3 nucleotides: TGTGCCAGCAGCGTAGGGGGCTCCAGGTACGAGCAGTACTTC.

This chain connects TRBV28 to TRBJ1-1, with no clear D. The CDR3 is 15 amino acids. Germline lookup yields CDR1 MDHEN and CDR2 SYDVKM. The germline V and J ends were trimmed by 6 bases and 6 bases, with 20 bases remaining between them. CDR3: CASRVLQTGMSEAFF. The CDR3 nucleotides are TGTGCCAGCAGAGTACTTCAAACCGGGATGTCTGAAGCTTTCTTT.

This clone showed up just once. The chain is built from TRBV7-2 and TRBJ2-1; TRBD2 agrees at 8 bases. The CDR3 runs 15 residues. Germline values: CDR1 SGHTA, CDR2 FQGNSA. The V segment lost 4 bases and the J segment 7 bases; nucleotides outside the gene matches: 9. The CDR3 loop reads CASSSERGIWNEQFF. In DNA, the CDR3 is TGTGCCAGCAGCTCTGAGCGGGGGATCTGGAATGAGCAGTTCTTC.

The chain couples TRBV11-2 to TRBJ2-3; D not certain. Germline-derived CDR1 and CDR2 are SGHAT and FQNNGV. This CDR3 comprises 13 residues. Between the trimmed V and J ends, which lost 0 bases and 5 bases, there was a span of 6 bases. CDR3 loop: CASSLDLRDTQYF. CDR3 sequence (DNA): TGTGCCAGCAGCTTAGATCTTAGAGATACGCAGTATTTT.

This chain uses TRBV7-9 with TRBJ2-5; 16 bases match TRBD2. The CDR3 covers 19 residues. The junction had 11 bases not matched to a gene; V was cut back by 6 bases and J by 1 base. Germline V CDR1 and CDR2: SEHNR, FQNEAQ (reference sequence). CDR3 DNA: TGTGCCAGCAGTTTACCTCCGGGACTAGCGGGGGGGAGCCAAGAGACCCAGTACTTC. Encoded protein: CASSLPPGLAGGSQETQYF.

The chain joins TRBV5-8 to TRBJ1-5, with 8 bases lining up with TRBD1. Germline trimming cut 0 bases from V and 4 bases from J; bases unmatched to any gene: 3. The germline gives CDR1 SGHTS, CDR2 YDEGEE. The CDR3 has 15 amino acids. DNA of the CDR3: TGTGCCAGCAGCTTGGTAGGGACAGGAAATCAGCCCCAGCATTTT. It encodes CASSLVGTGNQPQHF.

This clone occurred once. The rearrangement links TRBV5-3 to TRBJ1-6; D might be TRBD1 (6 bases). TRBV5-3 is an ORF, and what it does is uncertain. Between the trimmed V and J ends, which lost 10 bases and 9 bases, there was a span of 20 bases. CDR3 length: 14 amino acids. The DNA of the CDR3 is TGTGCCGGTCCGGGACAAAAAAACGGTTCACCCCTCCACTTT. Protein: CAGPGQKNGSPLHF.